This entry features one T cell receptor beta chain sequence. The sorted libraries took fewer than 1.2 million CD4+ or CD8+ T cells. In germline, CDR1 is KGHSH, CDR2 LQKENI. CDR3 size: 13 residues. The V end was cut by 3 bases, the J end by 8 bases, with 13 bases between. The source of the sample is a study of neurological immune-mediated disorders. About the research overall: Multiple sclerosis patients (n ≈ 34) included some 30 with relapsing-remitting and 3 with secondary progressive disease.

The cDNA came from 5'RACE, which used 10-nucleotide random UMIs. MiXCR was run by TCRdb on the 5' RACE reads, yielding one entry per CDR3 protein. The sample includes tens of thousands of distinct CDR3 sequences, approximately 5.8% seen only once; the top ten take 1.3% to 1.5%. V and J are TRBV18 and TRBJ1-2; D may be TRBD1 (6 bases). What was sequenced was CD4+ T cells from blood. This sequence was found in a woman aged 18-35 years with multiple sclerosis. As DNA, the CDR3 is TGTGCCAGCTCACCTCAGGGACATGAAGGCTACACCTTC. It specifies CASSPQGHEGYTF.